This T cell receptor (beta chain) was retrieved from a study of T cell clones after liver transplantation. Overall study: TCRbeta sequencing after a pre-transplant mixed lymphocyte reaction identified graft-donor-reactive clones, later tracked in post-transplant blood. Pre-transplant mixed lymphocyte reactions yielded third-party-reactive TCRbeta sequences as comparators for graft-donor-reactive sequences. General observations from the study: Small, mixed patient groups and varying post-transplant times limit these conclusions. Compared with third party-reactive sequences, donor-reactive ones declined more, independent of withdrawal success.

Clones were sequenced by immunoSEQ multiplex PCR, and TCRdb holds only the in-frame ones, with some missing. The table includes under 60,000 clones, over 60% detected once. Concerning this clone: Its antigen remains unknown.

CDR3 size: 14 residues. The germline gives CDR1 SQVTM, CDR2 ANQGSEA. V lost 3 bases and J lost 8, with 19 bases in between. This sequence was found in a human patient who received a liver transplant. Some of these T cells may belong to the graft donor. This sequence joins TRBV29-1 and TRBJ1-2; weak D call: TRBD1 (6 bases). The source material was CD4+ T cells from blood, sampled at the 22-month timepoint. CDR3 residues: CSVDRKITGSGYTF. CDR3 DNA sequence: TGCAGCGTTGACAGGAAAATTACAGGGAGCGGCTACACCTTC.